This TCR beta chain was retrieved from a study of regulatory T cells in long-lasting Graves disease. Findings and limits, study-wide: When disease was persistent, TRBV28, TRBJ1-2 and TRBJ2-5 were the favored segments.

This clonotype came up a few times. Antigen unknown. The CDR3 runs 16 residues. Germline values: CDR1 ENHRY, CDR2 SYGVKD. Between the trimmed V and J ends, which lost 0 bases and 3 bases, there was a span of 12 bases. The time point was: persistent/refractory GD, antithyroid drugs over 5 years with positive TRAb. RNA from PBMCs was the source of the TCR library. To make TCR beta libraries, researchers used iRepertoire HTBI primers and Arm-PCR of CDR3 regions. TCRdb processed the multiplex PCR reads anew with MiXCR; each CDR3 protein has one entry. The sample has 350,000 to 500,000 distinct CDR3 sequences, 20% to 25% seen once.

The chain combines TRBV10-3 with TRBJ1-5; D is perhaps TRBD1 (6 bases). The clonotype originates from a female donor with Graves disease. Sequences were derived from peripheral blood mononuclear cells (PBMCs), sampled when the disease was refractory, from a patient treated with antithyroid drugs. In nucleotides, the CDR3 is TGTGCCATCAGTGAGTCTGGCCAGGGGAACAATCAGCCCCAGCATTTT. Encoded protein: CAISESGQGNNQPQHF.